These 14 T cell receptor beta chains came from one sample sequenced in a study of shared clonotypes between healthy human individuals. Clones were read by immunoSEQ multiplex PCR, and TCRdb kept only the in-frame ones, dropping some. Here the sample spans approximately 2,000,000 clones, 92% being singletons. The sequenced material came from naive CD4+ T cells from PBMCs. As for subset: CD45RA+ positively selected. The receptors derive from a man younger than 35 in good health. Some clones in this sample may be carry-over from other donors' samples.

This sequence joins TRBV4-1 and TRBJ1-5; no reliable D call. V lost 3 bases to trimming and J lost 0 bases, with 6 bases between them. CDR1 MGHRA and CDR2 YSYEKL come from the germline V gene. This CDR3 contains 14 residues. The CDR3 nucleotides are TGCGCCAGCAGCCATACGGCTAGCAATCAGCCCCAGCATTTT. Translating gives CASSHTASNQPQHF.

The chain's CDR3 is CASSAVTGTDTQYF. CDR3 bases: TGTGCCAGCAGCGCGGTGACTGGCACAGATACGCAGTATTTT. V is TRBV21-1 and J is TRBJ2-3; TRBD2, as called in the table, went unchecked against the DNA. TRBV21-1 is reported as a pseudogene. The CDR3 consists of 14 residues.

This rearrangement joins TRBV5-1 to TRBJ2-7, with D possibly TRBD2 on 5 matching bases. Germline values: CDR1 SGHRS, CDR2 YFSETQ. The CDR3 length is 15 residues. The germline V and J ends were trimmed by 0 bases and 2 bases, with 12 bases remaining between them. CDR3 protein: CASSLGQGRAYEQYF. The CDR3 bases are TGCGCCAGCAGCTTGGGTCAAGGGCGGGCCTACGAGCAGTACTTC.

V is TRBV9 and J is TRBJ2-6; the D is unclear. V lost 2 bases and J lost 6, with 9 bases in between. The CDR3 is made up of 14 amino acids. Per germline, CDR1 SGDLS and CDR2 YYNGEE. The chain's CDR3 is CASSVQGPANVLTF. The CDR3 bases are TGTGCCAGCAGCGTCCAAGGGCCGGCCAACGTCCTGACTTTC.

The V call is TRBV5-1, the J call TRBJ1-1; 10 bases line up with TRBD1. The CDR3 is made up of 17 amino acids. V lost 3 bases to trimming and J lost 1 base; unmatched junction nucleotides: 9. Germline values: CDR1 SGHRS, CDR2 YFSETQ. The CDR3 sequence: CASSSLDRGPGNTEAFF. The CDR3, as DNA: TGCGCCAGCAGCTCCCTAGACAGGGGGCCTGGGAACACTGAAGCTTTCTTT.

V is TRBV28 and J is TRBJ2-7; no clear D. Trimming left V 5 bases short and J 7 bases short, with 21 bases between. CDR3 length: 15 residues. From germline, CDR1 is MDHEN and CDR2 SYDVKM. This CDR3 is CASSTIARAPREQYF. The CDR3 nucleotides read TGTGCCAGCAGTACAATCGCCCGGGCCCCTAGAGAGCAGTACTTC.

This rearrangement joins TRBV9 to TRBJ1-5; D is undetermined. The V end was cut by 2 bases, the J end by 2 bases, with 11 bases between. The CDR3 runs 15 residues. Per germline, CDR1 SGDLS and CDR2 YYNGEE. CDR3 sequence: CASSVISHGNQPQHF. The CDR3 DNA is TGTGCCAGCAGCGTCATTAGTCATGGCAATCAGCCCCAGCATTTT.

Written as DNA, the CDR3 is TGTGCCAGCAGTTTATCGAACCGGGGCCAAGAGACCCAGTACTTC. Amino acids: CASSLSNRGQETQYF. V is TRBV27 and J is TRBJ2-5, with TRBD2 as a possible D gene (5 bases). In germline, CDR1 is MNHEY, CDR2 SMNVEV (reference sequence). V lost 0 bases and J lost 1, with 9 bases in between. CDR3 length: 15 amino acids.

This clone was recorded a few times. The chain links TRBV6-6 to TRBJ1-5; 11 bases map to TRBD1. Per the germline V gene, CDR1 is MNHNY and CDR2 is SVGAGI (reference sequence). V lost 0 bases, J lost 9 bases, and 4 bases stayed unmatched. The CDR3 loop spans 15 amino acids. The CDR3 is CASSYSDRGQGPQHF. CDR3 DNA sequence: TGTGCCAGCAGTTACTCGGACAGGGGGCAGGGGCCCCAGCATTTT.

The V gene is TRBV2, the J gene TRBJ1-2; D is undetermined. This CDR3 region has 14 residues. Trimming shortened V by 1 base and J by 2 bases, and 8 bases separated the two germline ends. Germline V gene lookup returns CDR1 SNHLY and CDR2 FYNNEI. CDR3 DNA sequence: TGTGCCAGCAGTGAAGTGCGGAACAACTATGGCTACACCTTC. It specifies CASSEVRNNYGYTF.

This chain joins TRBV30 and TRBJ1-5; D ambiguous. The CDR3 loop spans 14 amino acids. Deletions cut 3 bases from V and 3 bases from J, with 12 bases between. Per the germline V gene, CDR1 is GTSNPN and CDR2 is SVGIG (reference sequence). For the CDR3, the DNA is TGTGCCTGGAGCCCCCTTACCGTCAATCAGCCCCAGCATTTT. It translates to CAWSPLTVNQPQHF.

The chain links TRBV30 to TRBJ1-6, with TRBD1 identical over 10 bases. The ends lost 5 bases at V and 9 bases at J; junction bases unmatched: 4. The CDR3 is 13 amino acids. Germline V lookup: CDR1 GTSNPN, CDR2 SVGIG (reference sequence). This CDR3 is CAWAGTGVSPLHF. The CDR3, as DNA: TGTGCCTGGGCTGGGACAGGGGTTTCACCCCTCCACTTT.

This chain joins TRBV30 and TRBJ2-7; D ambiguous. The V end was cut by 4 bases, the J end by 2 bases, with 6 bases between. Looked up from germline, CDR1 is GTSNPN and CDR2 is SVGIG (reference sequence). This CDR3 is built from 11 residues. DNA of the CDR3: TGTGCCTGGAAAAGTACCTACGAGCAGTACTTC. It codes for CAWKSTYEQYF.

The chain couples TRBV27 to TRBJ1-1; 8 nucleotides line up with TRBD1. V lost 4 bases and J lost 3; bases outside the gene matches: 7. The CDR3 is 15 amino acids. Germline V CDR1 and CDR2: MNHEY, SMNVEV (reference sequence). The DNA of the CDR3 is TGTGCCAGCAGTTCGACAGGGGCCCCCTACACTGAAGCTTTCTTT. It specifies CASSSTGAPYTEAFF.